This TCR beta chain was identified in a study of blood T cell repertoires in COVID-19. The CDR3 loop spans 14 amino acids. V dropped 5 bases and J dropped 7; count of bases not matched to a gene: 9. Germline V gives CDR1 SEHNR, CDR2 FQNEAQ (reference sequence). Libraries were prepared by immunoSEQ multiplex PCR; TCRdb keeps only in-frame clonotypes and omits some of them. The sample records roughly 200,000 clones, about 87% being singletons. The TCR sequence derives from a man in his thirties or forties who had recovered from COVID-19. Material: PBMCs or T cells enriched from blood (not recorded which). The chain is built from TRBV7-9 and TRBJ2-7; 9 nucleotides match TRBD1. CDR3: CASSRDRASGEQYF. CDR3 DNA: TGTGCCAGCAGCCGGGACAGGGCGTCGGGGGAGCAGTACTTC.